The rows below give T cell receptor beta chains drawn from one sample of a study of blood T cell repertoires in COVID-19. Only in-frame clones appear in the TCRdb table, and some are missing; sequencing was by immunoSEQ multiplex PCR. The data show some 520,000 clones, roughly 89% seen once. Source material: peripheral blood. The receptors stem from a young man with COVID-19, enrolled during active disease. Both conserved end residues are part of each CDR3. The D gene is left open where the match is weak. Size tells how often a clone was seen (once, few, many) or the class of an expanded clone, and some rows leave it out.

D gene	V gene	clone size	J gene	CDR3 protein	CDR3 DNA
TRBD1	TRBV24-1	NA	TRBJ2-1	CATSETGDDEQFF	TGTGCCACCAGTGAGACAGGGGACGATGAGCAGTTCTTC
NA	TRBV5-1	few	TRBJ2-1	CASSLGRGEWGNEQFF	TGCGCCAGCAGCTTGGGGAGGGGAGAATGGGGCAATGAGCAGTTCTTC
NA	TRBV28	NA	TRBJ1-1	CASRYSPAEAFF	TGTGCCAGCAGGTACAGTCCGGCTGAAGCTTTCTTT
TRBD1	TRBV7-9	once	TRBJ2-7	CASSPPNRDRSYEQYF	TGTGCCAGCAGCCCCCCCAACCGGGACAGATCCTACGAGCAGTACTTC
NA	TRBV14	NA	TRBJ2-7	CASSQDQWEQYF	TGTGCCAGCAGCCAAGACCAGTGGGAGCAGTACTTC
NA	TRBV7-2	NA	TRBJ2-1	CASSFTRSTNEQFF	TGTGCCAGCAGCTTCACACGCTCGACTAACGAGCAGTTCTTC
NA	TRBV25-1	NA	TRBJ1-3	CASSLQGPRNTIYF	TGTGCCAGCAGCCTACAGGGTCCTCGAAACACCATATATTTT
NA	TRBV12-3/TRBV12-4	NA	TRBJ1-1	CASGKTGDEAFF	TGTGCCAGCGGAAAAACGGGGGATGAAGCTTTCTTT
TRBD2	TRBV6-5	NA	TRBJ2-7	CASSGGTSGSYEQYF	TGTGCCAGCAGCGGAGGGACTAGCGGGTCCTACGAGCAGTACTTC
NA	TRBV5-1	NA	TRBJ2-7	CASSYDTTSSYEQYF	TGCGCCAGCAGCTACGACACGACGAGCTCCTACGAGCAGTACTTC
TRBD1	TRBV14	NA	TRBJ1-6	CASAGGDRGRSGSYNSPLHF	TGTGCCAGCGCCGGTGGGGACAGGGGGCGTTCGGGCTCCTATAATTCACCCCTCCACTTT
TRBD2	TRBV5-1	once	TRBJ2-3	CASSLSFLSGGSTDTQYF	TGCGCCAGCAGCTTGTCCTTTCTTTCGGGGGGTAGCACAGATACGCAGTATTTT
TRBD1	TRBV5-1	NA	TRBJ2-7	CASSSQQGVYNEQYF	TGCGCCAGCAGCTCGCAACAGGGGGTATATAACGAGCAGTACTTC
NA	TRBV13	NA	TRBJ2-6	CASSSGHTGANVLTF	TGTGCCAGCAGCTCGGGACATACTGGTGCCAACGTCCTGACTTTC
NA	TRBV27	NA	TRBJ1-4	CASSWQADSTGEKLFF	TGTGCCAGCAGTTGGCAGGCCGATTCTACAGGAGAAAAACTGTTTTTT
NA	TRBV19	NA	TRBJ2-5	CASSPGRETQYF	TGTGCCAGTAGTCCAGGGCGAGAGACCCAGTACTTC
TRBD1	TRBV30	NA	TRBJ2-7	CAWSLQGALSYEQYF	TGTGCCTGGAGTCTACAGGGGGCTCTCTCCTACGAGCAGTACTTC
TRBD2	TRBV30	NA	TRBJ2-2	CAWSAGTSGATGELFF	TGTGCCTGGAGTGCTGGGACTAGCGGGGCCACCGGGGAGCTGTTTTTT
TRBD1	TRBV14	few	TRBJ2-7	CASSLFVTGGDKQYF	TGTGCCAGCAGCCTTTTCGTGACAGGGGGTGACAAGCAGTACTTC
NA	TRBV5-6	NA	TRBJ2-3	CASSLLGRVGDTQYF	TGTGCCAGCAGCTTGCTGGGGCGCGTAGGAGATACGCAGTATTTT
NA	TRBV25-1	NA	TRBJ2-7	CASSEDRTYEQYF	TGTGCCAGCAGTGAAGACAGGACCTACGAGCAGTACTTC
NA	TRBV6-4	NA	TRBJ2-7	CASSQGKGDYEQYF	TGTGCCAGCAGTCAAGGGAAAGGGGACTACGAGCAGTACTTC
TRBD1	TRBV7-9	NA	TRBJ2-7	CAIDRVAYEQYF	TGTGCCATCGACAGGGTTGCCTACGAGCAGTACTTC
TRBD2	TRBV4-1	NA	TRBJ2-2	CASTHFGTTNTGELFF	TGCGCCAGCACCCATTTCGGGACTACGAACACCGGGGAGCTGTTTTTT
NA	TRBV6-1	few	TRBJ2-1	CASSGYKTHSYNEQFF	TGTGCCAGCAGTGGGTACAAAACGCACTCCTACAATGAGCAGTTCTTC
NA	TRBV7-6	NA	TRBJ2-1	CASSLGGGALRKAEQFF	TGTGCCAGCAGCTTAGGGGGCGGGGCACTTCGGAAGGCTGAGCAGTTCTTC
NA	TRBV13	NA	TRBJ2-7	CASSLAGRQYF	TGTGCCAGCAGCTTAGCAGGGCGGCAGTACTTC
NA	TRBV7-9	NA	TRBJ2-7	CASSQLDTFYEQYF	TGTGCCAGCAGCCAACTAGACACGTTTTACGAGCAGTACTTC
NA	TRBV10-1	NA	TRBJ2-1	CASSEPRDFLIDNEQFF	TGCGCCAGCAGTGAGCCACGGGATTTTCTTATTGACAATGAGCAGTTCTTC
NA	TRBV12-5	NA	TRBJ1-5	CASGDDEGGVLSNQPQHF	TGTGCTAGTGGGGACGACGAAGGGGGGGTCCTTAGCAATCAGCCCCAGCATTTT
NA	TRBV5-4	NA	TRBJ2-3	CASTLGLGTDTQYF	TGTGCCAGCACCCTGGGGCTGGGCACAGATACGCAGTATTTT
TRBD1	TRBV18	NA	TRBJ2-1	CASSSDRARYNEQFF	TGTGCCAGCTCTTCGGACAGGGCACGGTACAATGAGCAGTTCTTC
TRBD2	TRBV7-8	NA	TRBJ2-7	CASSFLAGGRYEQYF	TGTGCCAGCAGCTTCCTAGCGGGAGGGAGATACGAGCAGTACTTC
TRBD1	TRBV7-2	NA	TRBJ2-2	CASSLMGQLTGELFF	TGTGCCAGCAGCTTAATGGGACAGCTTACCGGGGAGCTGTTTTTT
NA	TRBV7-8	NA	TRBJ1-2	CASSLGASRGGYTF	TGTGCCAGCAGCTTAGGGGCCTCCAGGGGAGGCTACACCTTC
NA	TRBV25-1	NA	TRBJ2-4	CASSEFAGRNIQYF	TGTGCCAGCAGTGAATTTGCGGGGAGGAACATTCAGTACTTC
NA	TRBV4-1	NA	TRBJ1-5	CASSQLGRGEHSNQPQHF	TGCGCCAGCAGCCAACTGGGGAGGGGGGAACATAGCAATCAGCCCCAGCATTTT
TRBD1	TRBV7-9	NA	TRBJ2-2	CASSTGQTYTGELFF	TGTGCCAGCAGCACGGGACAGACCTACACCGGGGAGCTGTTTTTT
NA	TRBV5-1	NA	TRBJ2-7	CASSFLVSSYEQYF	TGCGCCAGCAGCTTTCTAGTAAGCTCCTACGAGCAGTACTTC
TRBD1	TRBV10-1	NA	TRBJ2-1	CASSEGWGQDTYNEQFF	TGCGCCAGCAGTGAAGGATGGGGACAGGATACCTACAATGAGCAGTTCTTC
TRBD1	TRBV19	NA	TRBJ1-1	CASSGTVEAFF	TGTGCCAGTAGTGGGACAGTTGAAGCTTTCTTT
NA	TRBV20-1	once	TRBJ2-7	CSASPDTSYEQYF	TGCAGTGCTAGTCCGGACACAAGCTACGAGCAGTACTTC
TRBD1	TRBV9	NA	TRBJ2-7	CASSVGDRSSYEQYF	TGTGCCAGCAGCGTAGGGGACAGGAGCTCCTACGAGCAGTACTTC
TRBD2	TRBV7-2	NA	TRBJ2-5	CASSPGLAGETQYF	TGTGCCAGCAGCCCGGGACTAGCGGGAGAGACCCAGTACTTC
NA	TRBV12-3/TRBV12-4	NA	TRBJ2-6	CASSLSGANVLTF	TGTGCCAGCAGCCTCTCTGGGGCCAACGTCCTGACTTTC
NA	TRBV19	NA	TRBJ2-6	CASKRSGANVLTF	TGTGCCAGCAAGCGGTCTGGGGCCAACGTCCTGACTTTC